The 24 T cell receptor beta chains in this list originate from one sample, sequenced in a study of blood T cell repertoires in COVID-19. This table comes from immunoSEQ multiplex PCR, and its TCRdb copy is limited to in-frame clones, with some not included. The table shows under 450,000 clones, with 89% occurring only once. The sample was peripheral blood. The receptors derive from a middle-aged woman with COVID-19, enrolled during active disease.

V and J are TRBV9 and TRBJ2-1; tentatively, D is TRBD1 (7 bases). V dropped 3 bases and J dropped 3 bases, with 10 bases sitting between them. CDR1 SGDLS and CDR2 YYNGEE come from the germline V gene. The CDR3 loop spans 14 amino acids. In nucleotides, the CDR3 is TGTGCCAGCAGCGCGGGGGACAGCTACAATGAGCAGTTCTTC. Amino acids: CASSAGDSYNEQFF.

In this sample, this clone turned up a few times. This chain links TRBV7-2 with TRBJ2-7, with 7 bases aligning to TRBD2. V was pared by 2 bases and J by 6 bases, with 10 bases of the junction left unmatched. The CDR3 spans 15 residues. Looked up from germline, CDR1 is SGHTA and CDR2 is FQGNSA. The CDR3 nucleotides are TGTGCCAGCAGCTTAATAGCGGGTCCGTCGGGCGAGCAGTACTTC. Its translation is CASSLIAGPSGEQYF.

V usage is TRBV5-1 and J usage is TRBJ2-2; 8 bases match TRBD1. CDR3 length: 18 amino acids. With 3 bases clipped from V and 0 bases from J, the junction kept 10 bases outside the gene matches. CDR1 SGHRS and CDR2 YFSETQ come from the germline V gene. Here the CDR3 reads CASSSHPGTGANTGELFF. In nucleotides, the CDR3 is TGCGCCAGCAGCTCGCACCCCGGGACAGGAGCGAACACCGGGGAGCTGTTTTTT. Looking up the rest from reference TRBV5-1 and TRBJ2-2 gives the full variable domain: KAGVTQTPRYLIKTRGQQVTLSCSPISGHRSVSWYQQTPGQGLQFLFEYFSETQRNKGNFPGRFSGRQFSNSRSEMNVSTLELGDSALYLCASSSHPGTGANTGELFFGEGSRLTVL.

The V and J genes are TRBV19 and TRBJ2-1; D ambiguous. The length of the CDR3 is 12 residues. The V end was cut by 3 bases, the J end by 4 bases, with 4 bases between. Germline V lookup: CDR1 LNHDA, CDR2 SQIVND (reference sequence). CDR3 sequence reads: CASSIPYNEQFF. CDR3 bases: TGTGCCAGTAGTATCCCGTACAATGAGCAGTTCTTC.

This CDR3 reads CASSETGATNEKLFF. In nucleotides, the CDR3 is TGTGCCAGCAGCGAGACGGGTGCAACTAATGAAAAACTGTTTTTT. The V call is TRBV5-4, the J call TRBJ1-4; D remains ambiguous. Per germline, CDR1 SGHNT and CDR2 YYREEE (reference sequence). CDR3 length: 15 residues. V gave up 4 bases and J gave up 0 bases, with 10 bases separating them.

The J gene is TRBJ1-2, the V gene TRBV29-1; 9 bases fit TRBD1. The CDR3 sequence is 14 residues long. The ends lost 5 bases at V and 1 base at J; junction bases unmatched: 5. Germline V gene data show CDR1 as SQVTM and CDR2 as ANQGSEA. As DNA, the CDR3 is TGCAGCGTTAATACAGGGGGCCGTAACTATGGCTACACCTTC. Its protein is CSVNTGGRNYGYTF.

This clone turned up a few times. V and J are TRBV11-1 and TRBJ1-6; 8 bases are a match to TRBD1. Germline loops: CDR1 SGHAT, CDR2 FQDESV (reference sequence). With 5 bases clipped from V and 5 bases from J, the junction kept 2 bases outside the gene matches. The CDR3 has 14 amino acids. The chain's CDR3 is CASSRTGNNSPLHF. As DNA, the CDR3 is TGTGCCAGCAGCAGGACAGGGAATAATTCACCCCTCCACTTT.

For this clone: The same CDR3 can be traced to other DNA sequences in this sample. The chain carries TRBV9 and TRBJ1-5; D is ambiguous. CDR1 and CDR2 (germline): SGDLS, YYNGEE. V lost 2 bases and J 0 bases, leaving 6 bases between the germline ends. CDR3 length equals 14 residues. The CDR3 region is CASSVTDSNQPQHF. CDR3 bases: TGTGCCAGCAGCGTTACAGATAGCAATCAGCCCCAGCATTTT.

This chain connects TRBV18 to TRBJ2-2, with 9 bases fitting TRBD1. J gave up 8 bases and V 5 bases, and 9 bases lay outside the gene matches. In germline, CDR1 is KGHSH, CDR2 LQKENI. There are 15 residues in the CDR3. The CDR3 is CASSRGQGTSGELFF. The CDR3 DNA reads TGTGCCAGCTCAAGAGGACAGGGGACGTCGGGGGAGCTGTTTTTT.

The rearrangement joins TRBV7-3 to TRBJ2-5; 7 bases fit TRBD2. The CDR3 extends over 15 amino acids. CDR1 and CDR2 from the germline V gene are SGHTA and FQGTGA. The ends lost 5 bases at V and 2 bases at J; junction bases unmatched: 8. The CDR3 region has the DNA TGTGCCAGCAGCATCTCCCGGGACTATCAAGAGACCCAGTACTTC. Protein: CASSISRDYQETQYF. Supplemented by reference TRBV7-3 and TRBJ2-5, the full variable domain reads GAGVSQTPSNKVTEKGKYVELRCDPISGHTALYWYRQSLGQGPEFLIYFQGTGAADDSGLPNDRFFAVRPEGSVSTLKIQRTERGDSAVYLCASSISRDYQETQYFGPGTRLLVL.

This clone was seen only a few times. The chain joins TRBV19 to TRBJ1-1; D is unclear. CDR1 is LNHDA, CDR2 SQIVND, per germline (reference sequence). The CDR3 has 13 amino acids. V shed 3 bases and J shed 2 bases, with 7 bases lying between them. This CDR3 is CASSIRTNTEAFF. The CDR3 region has the DNA TGTGCCAGTAGTATTAGGACTAACACTGAAGCTTTCTTT.

The rearrangement joins TRBV9 to TRBJ2-7; 7 bases line up with TRBD2. The germline gives CDR1 SGDLS, CDR2 YYNGEE. The CDR3 is made up of 15 amino acids. The V and J ends lost 4 bases and 7 bases, in that order; junction bases with no gene match: 14. The CDR3 bases are TGTGCCAGCAGCTCTACTCCGGGACTACCAGAGGAGCAGTACTTC. As protein: CASSSTPGLPEEQYF.

The V call is TRBV29-1, the J call TRBJ2-7, with 9 bases identical to TRBD1. Germline V CDR1 and CDR2: SQVTM, ANQGSEA. Trimming removed 0 bases from V and 7 bases from J; junction bases left unmatched: 10. The CDR3 loop spans 15 amino acids. The CDR3 reads CSVEDWTGERGEQYF. The CDR3 nucleotides are TGCAGCGTTGAAGATTGGACAGGGGAACGTGGAGAGCAGTACTTC.

Only a few counts were recorded for this clone. The chain is built from TRBV5-8 and TRBJ1-4, with D uncertain. Trimming left V 5 bases short and J 5 bases short, with 19 bases between. CDR3 length: 16 residues. The germline V gene has CDR1 SGHTS and CDR2 YDEGEE. Here the CDR3 reads CASSPATGTENEKLFF. CDR3 DNA sequence: TGTGCCAGCAGTCCTGCGACGGGAACGGAAAATGAAAAACTGTTTTTT.

The rearrangement links TRBV30 to TRBJ1-3, with D possibly TRBD1 on 5 matching bases. Germline V gene data show CDR1 as GTSNPN and CDR2 as SVGIG (reference sequence). V dropped 4 bases and J dropped 0 bases, with 19 bases sitting between them. This CDR3 has 17 residues. CDR3 in DNA: TGTGCCTGGACTCTCTTCCAGGGCGTTAGCTCTGGAAACACCATATATTTT. Its protein is CAWTLFQGVSSGNTIYF.

V is TRBV6-2 or TRBV6-3 and J is TRBJ1-5, with D unresolved. V shed 4 bases and J shed 0 bases, with 10 bases lying between them. CDR1 is MNHEY, CDR2 SVGEGT, per germline. This CDR3 is built from 15 residues. This CDR3 reads CASSSTRYSNQPQHF. The CDR3 DNA is TGTGCCAGCAGTTCGACAAGGTATAGCAATCAGCCCCAGCATTTT.

The chain joins TRBV5-1 to TRBJ2-3; 10 positions match TRBD1. The V gene end was trimmed by 4 bases and the J gene end by 2 bases; junction bases not matched to a gene: 7. The CDR3 spans 16 residues. Germline V CDR1 and CDR2: SGHRS, YFSETQ. In DNA form, the CDR3 reads TGCGCCAGCAGCCCGCTGGGACAGGGGACCACAGATACGCAGTATTTT. Amino acids: CASSPLGQGTTDTQYF.

V gene TRBV28 combines with J gene TRBJ2-7; a weak D match, TRBD1 (7 bases). Germline V gene lookup returns CDR1 MDHEN and CDR2 SYDVKM. The CDR3 consists of 13 residues. V lost 11 bases and J 4 bases, leaving 18 bases between the germline ends. In DNA, the CDR3 is TGTGCCCTAGGGGGCGCGGGGAGGTACGAGCAGTACTTC. It translates to CALGGAGRYEQYF.

This clone was seen a single time. The rearrangement uses TRBV10-3 and TRBJ1-5; a weak D match, TRBD1 (6 bases). Trimming removed 0 bases from V and 2 bases from J, with 8 bases in between. CDR3 size: 15 residues. CDR1 and CDR2 (germline): ENHRY, SYGVKD. CDR3 protein: CAISESGGGNQPQHF. In nucleotides, the CDR3 is TGTGCCATCAGTGAGTCAGGGGGGGGCAATCAGCCCCAGCATTTT.

With regard to this clone: This CDR3 is also generated by other DNA sequences in the sample. The rearrangement joins TRBV12-3 or TRBV12-4 to TRBJ1-2, with 8 nucleotides matching TRBD1. The trim removed 6 bases at V and 4 bases at J, leaving 4 bases unmatched. This CDR3 spans 13 amino acids. CDR3 bases: TGTGCCAGCAGCCCCACAGGGGGCTATGGCTACACCTTC. As protein: CASSPTGGYGYTF.

V is TRBV9 and J is TRBJ2-2; D possibly corresponds to TRBD1 (6 bases). The CDR3 is made up of 14 amino acids. V was pared by 1 base and J by 9 bases, with 13 bases between. Germline CDR1 reads SGDLS; CDR2 reads YYNGEE. CDR3 bases: TGTGCCAGCAGCGTATCAGGGGCGGGTCGGGAGCTGTTTTTT. Translation gives CASSVSGAGRELFF.

The chain couples TRBV19 to TRBJ2-7, with 8 bases fitting TRBD2. V lost 4 bases, J lost 2 bases, and 7 bases stayed unmatched. Germline lookup yields CDR1 LNHDA and CDR2 SQIVND (reference sequence). This CDR3 is built from 15 residues. Here the CDR3 reads CASSTRAGDPYEQYF. CDR3 bases: TGTGCCAGTAGTACCCGAGCGGGAGATCCCTACGAGCAGTACTTC.

The chain uses TRBV5-1 and TRBJ1-1, with unresolved D. V dropped 6 bases and J dropped 3 bases, with 9 bases sitting between them. The CDR3 totals 12 residues. Germline V gene sequence: CDR1 SGHRS, CDR2 YFSETQ. CDR3 protein: CASTIDYTEAFF. The CDR3 DNA follows: TGCGCCAGCACTATCGATTACACTGAAGCTTTCTTT.

Here the CDR3 DNA reads TGTGCCAGCAGCCAAGCTACCGCAACTAATGAAAAACTGTTTTTT. Translation: CASSQATATNEKLFF. This chain uses TRBV4-2 with TRBJ1-4; no firm D call. Germline V CDR1 and CDR2: LGHNA, YNFKEQ. V lost 1 base to trimming and J lost 0 bases, with 6 bases between them. CDR3 length: 15 amino acids.